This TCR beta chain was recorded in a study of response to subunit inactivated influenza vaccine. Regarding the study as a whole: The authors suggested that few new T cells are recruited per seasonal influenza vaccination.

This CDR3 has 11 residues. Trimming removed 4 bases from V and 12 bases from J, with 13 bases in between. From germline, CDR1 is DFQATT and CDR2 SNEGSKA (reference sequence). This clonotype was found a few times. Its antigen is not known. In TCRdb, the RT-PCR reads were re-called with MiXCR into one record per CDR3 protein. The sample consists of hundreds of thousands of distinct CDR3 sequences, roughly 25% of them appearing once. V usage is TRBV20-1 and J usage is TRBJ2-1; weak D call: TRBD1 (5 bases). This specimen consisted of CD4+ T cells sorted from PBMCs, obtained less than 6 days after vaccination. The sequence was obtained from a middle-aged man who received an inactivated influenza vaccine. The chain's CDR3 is CSAIGAYWQFF. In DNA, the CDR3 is TGCAGTGCTATTGGGGCTTATTGGCAGTTCTTC.